This T cell receptor beta chain was observed in a study of blood T cell repertoires in COVID-19. The overall study: Researchers got acute and convalescent COVID-19 samples from the United States, Italy and Spain. Sources were T cells, B-cell-depleted T cells, or PBMCs; the material itself was cDNA or gDNA.

V was pared by 6 bases and J by 4 bases, with 10 bases of the junction left unmatched. The CDR3 spans 15 residues. CDR1 and CDR2 (germline): MNHEY, SVGEGT. Per the authors' pipeline: Nucleated cell number was recorded as an estimate derived from reference gene primer amplification. Here immunoSEQ multiplex PCR was the method, and the copy in TCRdb shows in-frame clones only, minus some. The DNA gave D and trimming, while V, J and clone size come from that table. The repertoire holds over 70,000 clones, with about three quarters as singletons. This chain connects TRBV6-2 or TRBV6-3 to TRBJ2-3, with 7 bases that match TRBD2. This TCR was sampled from a woman aged 80 or over with active or convalescent COVID-19. The specimen sequenced was peripheral blood. The CDR3 spells CASSSGLGPADTQYF. CDR3 nucleotide sequence: TGTGCCAGCAGCAGCGGACTAGGGCCCGCAGATACGCAGTATTTT.